Listed below are T cell receptor beta chains from one sample, sequenced in a study of cytomegalovirus exposure and HLA in healthy donors. Clones were read by immunoSEQ multiplex PCR, and TCRdb kept only the in-frame ones, dropping some. Of 95,000 to 100,000 clones detected, roughly 9.4% appear once; the ten largest clones hold 4.5% to 6.5%. Source material: PBMCs. The receptors originated from a man in his forties or fifties in good health and CMV-seropositive. Both conserved end residues are part of each CDR3. Each record gives: clone size, V gene, D gene, J gene, CDR3 DNA, CDR3 protein. The D gene is left open where the match is weak. Size values are once, few and many counts, or a class for expanded clones, and some rows have none.

>few|TRBV18|-|TRBJ2-6
TGTGCCAGCTCACCGCGACCTCCCAGGGGGGAAGCTGGGGCCAACGTCCTGACTTTC
CASSPRPPRGEAGANVLTF
>-|TRBV10-3|TRBD1|TRBJ2-7
TGTGCCACCTTGATGCCGGGACAGGGGCCCTACGAGCAGTACTTC
CATLMPGQGPYEQYF
>-|TRBV5-8|TRBD1|TRBJ1-4
TGTGCCAGCAGAAGTGGACAGGGAAATCTCCTCAATGAAAAACTGTTTTTT
CASRSGQGNLLNEKLFF
>few|TRBV7-9|TRBD2|TRBJ2-3
TGTGCCAGCAGCTTGCGGTTCGGGGGGGCCTTCACAGATACGCAGTATTTT
CASSLRFGGAFTDTQYF
>few|TRBV10-3|-|TRBJ1-6
TGTGCCATCACGCCGGGACTTGGGCCCCTCCACTTT
CAITPGLGPLHF
>-|TRBV29-1|TRBD1|TRBJ1-2
TGCAGCGTGCTACCGACTCAGGGGGTAGGACACTATGGCTACACCTTC
CSVLPTQGVGHYGYTF
>-|TRBV25-1|-|TRBJ1-2
TGTGCCAGCAGTGAAGGGGGGAGGTTGGTTCATGGCTACACCTTC
CASSEGGRLVHGYTF
>-|TRBV5-4|-|TRBJ1-2
TGTGCCAGCAGCTTGAGAGGCGGGGCTAACGGCTACACCTTC
CASSLRGGANGYTF
>few|TRBV7-2|TRBD2|TRBJ2-5
TGTGCCAGCAGCCCACCGGGACTAGCGGGTTATGGGACCCAGTACTTC
CASSPPGLAGYGTQYF
>many|TRBV7-6|-|TRBJ1-3
TGTGCCAGCAAGGAGGGGACCTCTGGAAACACCATATATTTT
CASKEGTSGNTIYF
>-|TRBV5-8|TRBD2|TRBJ2-7
TGTGCCAGCAGCGGTACTAGCGGGAAAGTCGTCGAGCAGTACTTC
CASSGTSGKVVEQYF
>-|TRBV19|TRBD2|TRBJ2-5
TGTGCCAGTAGTATGTCGATAGCGGGAGGAGAGACCCAGTACTTC
CASSMSIAGGETQYF
>few|TRBV28|TRBD1|TRBJ1-4
TGTGCCAGCAGTTTATACAGGGGCGGAAAACTGTTTTTT
CASSLYRGGKLFF
>-|TRBV29-1|-|TRBJ1-4
TGCAGCGGATTAGAGAATGAAAAACTGTTTTTT
CSGLENEKLFF
>-|TRBV9|TRBD2|TRBJ2-1
TGTGCCAGCGGCAGTCTCTTAGCGGGTAATGAGCAGTTCTTC
CASGSLLAGNEQFF
>-|TRBV30|TRBD1|TRBJ2-3
TGTGCCTGGAGTGGGTCAGGGGGTCTTACAGATACGCAGTATTTT
CAWSGSGGLTDTQYF
>few|TRBV27|TRBD2|TRBJ2-1
TGTGCCAGCAGTACGACCTATTTAGCGGGAGGGGGGGGGAATGAGCAGTTCTTC
CASSTTYLAGGGGNEQFF
>few|TRBV19|-|TRBJ1-2
TGTGCCAGTAAAACCGGGACATATTCTGGCTACACCTTC
CASKTGTYSGYTF
>few|TRBV6-5|-|TRBJ1-2
TGTGCCAGGGCCGTCAGGGTGGGGTATGGCTACACCTTC
CARAVRVGYGYTF
>-|TRBV5-1|-|TRBJ2-5
TGCGCCAGCGGCCCCAGACAGACAGAGACCCAGTACTTC
CASGPRQTETQYF
>few|TRBV4-1|-|TRBJ1-6
TGCGCCAGCAGCCCCCAGGGCCCCAGGGGAGATAATTCACCCCTCCACTTT
CASSPQGPRGDNSPLHF
>-|TRBV29-1|-|TRBJ1-2
TGCAGCGTCCCTCCAGGGACAATAACGGGTGGCTACACCTTC
CSVPPGTITGGYTF
>-|TRBV7-9|TRBD2|TRBJ2-1
TGTGCCAGCAGCCTACTAGCGGGAGTGAAGGATGAGCAGTTCTTC
CASSLLAGVKDEQFF
>-|TRBV29-1|-|TRBJ2-5
TGCAGCGCCCCGCGGGGAGGGGGACAATCAGAGACCCAGTACTTC
CSAPRGGGQSETQYF
>few|TRBV7-2|-|TRBJ2-4
TGTGCCAGCAGCTTAGTCTATCAGGGGCCCTTAGGCAAAAACATTCAGTACTTC
CASSLVYQGPLGKNIQYF
>many|TRBV6-5|TRBD2|TRBJ2-7
TGTGCCAGCAGTTCCCAAGAAGCGGGGTACTACGAGCAGTACTTC
CASSSQEAGYYEQYF
>-|TRBV11-2|-|TRBJ2-2
TGTGCCAGCAGCGTGAACAGATTGAACACCGGGGAGCTGTTTTTT
CASSVNRLNTGELFF
>-|TRBV5-1|TRBD1|TRBJ2-4
TGCGCCAGCAGCTTGGTAGGGACAGAGAAAAACATTCAGTACTTC
CASSLVGTEKNIQYF
>-|TRBV11-1|TRBD2|TRBJ2-1
TGTGCCAGCAGGGGACTAGCGGGAAGGGATGGCAATGAGCAGTTCTTC
CASRGLAGRDGNEQFF
>-|TRBV9|TRBD2|TRBJ2-2
TGTGCCAGCAGCGTACTCTCATTAGCGGGAGGGGCCGGGGAGCTGTTTTTT
CASSVLSLAGGAGELFF
>few|TRBV7-8|TRBD1|TRBJ1-5
TGTGCCAGCAGCGATAGGGACAGGGGTAGCAATCAGCCCCAGCATTTT
CASSDRDRGSNQPQHF
>few|TRBV7-9|TRBD1|TRBJ1-1
TGTGCCAGCAGCCCACACCACCGACAGGGACCCACTGAAGCTTTCTTT
CASSPHHRQGPTEAFF
>few|TRBV11-1|TRBD2|TRBJ2-1
TGTGCCAGCAGCTTATATTTGGGCTCGACGGGAGGGAACAATGAGCAGTTCTTC
CASSLYLGSTGGNNEQFF
>-|TRBV7-9|-|TRBJ1-1
TGTGCCAGCAGCCATTACGGTAACACTGAAGCTTTCTTT
CASSHYGNTEAFF
>few|TRBV7-9|-|TRBJ2-1
TGTGCCAGCAGCTTAAACCGACAGAATGAGCAGTTCTTC
CASSLNRQNEQFF
>few|TRBV28|TRBD1|TRBJ1-5
TGTGCCAGCAGTACCGGGACAGGGGGAAATCAGCCCCAGCATTTT
CASSTGTGGNQPQHF
>few|TRBV19|-|TRBJ1-5
TGTGCCAGTAGTAGTCCTTCGAAGGGGAATCAGCCCCAGCATTTT
CASSSPSKGNQPQHF
>few|TRBV7-6|-|TRBJ2-7
TGTGCCAGCAGCCAAGGCGCGGGGGCTGGAGAGCAGTACTTC
CASSQGAGAGEQYF
>-|TRBV27|-|TRBJ1-5
TGTGCCAGCAGTCCCCTCGGACAGCGGACCAGGCTTAGCAATCAGCCCCAGCATTTT
CASSPLGQRTRLSNQPQHF
>few|TRBV9|TRBD2|TRBJ2-1
TGTGCCAGCAGCGTAGGAGGGACTAGCGGGAGTCTTGAGCAGTTCTTC
CASSVGGTSGSLEQFF
>-|TRBV5-4|TRBD2|TRBJ2-3
TGTGCCAGCAGCTCCTCCCCGGAACTAGCGGGCACAGATACGCAGTATTTT
CASSSSPELAGTDTQYF
>few|TRBV7-9|-|TRBJ1-2
TGTGCCAGCAGCGACATCAAATATGGCTACACCTTC
CASSDIKYGYTF
>once|TRBV11-2|-|TRBJ1-6
TGTGCCAGCAGCTTAAGGATGGGGAGGGGTAATTCACCCCTCCACTTT
CASSLRMGRGNSPLHF
>-|TRBV10-3|-|TRBJ1-1
TGTGCCATCAGTGAGTCTAACAGGGCGAACACTGAAGCTTTCTTT
CAISESNRANTEAFF
>-|TRBV5-1|TRBD2|TRBJ2-1
TGCGCCAGCAGCTTGGGACTAGCGGGAACCGATGAGCAGTTCTTC
CASSLGLAGTDEQFF
>-|TRBV6-5|TRBD2|TRBJ2-7
TGTGCCAGCAGTTACCTAGCGGGAGGCTACGAGCAGTACTTC
CASSYLAGGYEQYF
>-|TRBV28|TRBD1|TRBJ1-2
TGTGCCAGCAGTTTCCCGACAGGGGGCTATGGCTACACCTTC
CASSFPTGGYGYTF
>-|TRBV30|TRBD1|TRBJ1-1
TGTGCCTGGAGTGCTACCGGGACAGGGACAGCCAACACTGAAGCTTTCTTT
CAWSATGTGTANTEAFF
>-|TRBV19|-|TRBJ1-2
TGTGCCAGTAGTATAGATCTGGTACTTGGCTACACCTTC
CASSIDLVLGYTF
>few|TRBV29-1|-|TRBJ2-3
TGCAGCGTTCAACGGGGGGCCGGCACAGATACGCAGTATTTT
CSVQRGAGTDTQYF
>few|TRBV2|-|TRBJ2-2
TGTGCCAGCAGTGAACGGCTAGCGATGAGTGTCGGGGAGCTGTTTTTT
CASSERLAMSVGELFF
>-|TRBV5-6|TRBD2|TRBJ2-1
TGTGCCAGCAGCTTGCTAGCGGGAGAGGGAGGCAATGAGCAGTTCTTC
CASSLLAGEGGNEQFF
>-|TRBV11-2|TRBD1|TRBJ2-3
TGTGCCAGCAGCACCTTGACAGGGTACGGGACAGATACGCAGTATTTT
CASSTLTGYGTDTQYF
>few|TRBV6-5|TRBD1|TRBJ2-7
TGTGCCAGCAGAGAGACAGGGAACTACGAGCAGTACTTC
CASRETGNYEQYF
>few|TRBV7-8|TRBD1|TRBJ1-5
TGTGCCAGCAGCTTGGACAGGGGGGATCAGCCCCAGCATTTT
CASSLDRGDQPQHF